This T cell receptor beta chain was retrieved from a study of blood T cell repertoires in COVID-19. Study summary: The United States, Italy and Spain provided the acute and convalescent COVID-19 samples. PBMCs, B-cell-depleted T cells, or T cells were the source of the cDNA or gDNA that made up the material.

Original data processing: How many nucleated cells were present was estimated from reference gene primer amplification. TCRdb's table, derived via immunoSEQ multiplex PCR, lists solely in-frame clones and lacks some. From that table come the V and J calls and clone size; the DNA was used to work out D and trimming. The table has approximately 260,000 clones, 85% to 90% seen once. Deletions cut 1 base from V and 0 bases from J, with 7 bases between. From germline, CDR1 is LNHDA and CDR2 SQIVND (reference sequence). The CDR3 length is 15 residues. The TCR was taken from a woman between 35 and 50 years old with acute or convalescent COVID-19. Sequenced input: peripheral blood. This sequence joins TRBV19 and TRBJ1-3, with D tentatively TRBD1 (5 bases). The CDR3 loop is CASSIARDSGNTIYF. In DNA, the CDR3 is TGTGCCAGTAGTATAGCCAGGGACTCTGGAAACACCATATATTTT.